A selection of T cell receptor beta chains follows, all from one sample in a study of lymphopenia after photon versus proton radiotherapy. Sequencing used immunoSEQ multiplex PCR; TCRdb keeps in-frame clones, though not all of them. The sample has 30,000 to 45,000 clones; approximately 90% are singletons. The sequences come from peripheral blood, collected from a patient treated with photon-based radiotherapy. Receptor source: a man aged 55 to 70 with cholangiocarcinoma. The CDR3 runs from the conserved cysteine through the conserved F or W. The order of the fields is D gene, V gene, clone size, J gene, CDR3 protein, CDR3 DNA. D genes are given only for firm matches. A row's size may be missing; if present it is once, few, many or a size class.

D: TRBD2
V: TRBV28
size: -
J: TRBJ2-1
CDR3: CASSLPTAGYNEQFF
DNA: TGTGCCAGCAGTTTACCCACAGCGGGGTACAATGAGCAGTTCTTC

D: -
V: TRBV27
size: few
J: TRBJ2-3
CDR3: CASSPGGVRTDTQYF
DNA: TGTGCCAGCAGTCCCGGTGGGGTCCGCACAGATACGCAGTATTTT

D: -
V: TRBV5-6
size: -
J: TRBJ2-3
CDR3: CASSARGNTDTQYF
DNA: TGTGCCAGCAGCGCTAGGGGGAACACAGATACGCAGTATTTT

D: -
V: TRBV5-6
size: -
J: TRBJ2-7
CDR3: CASSLGGTPRLLEQYF
DNA: TGTGCCAGCAGCTTGGGGGGAACCCCTCGACTCCTCGAGCAGTACTTC

D: -
V: TRBV2
size: -
J: TRBJ2-1
CDR3: CASSPRYNEQFF
DNA: TGTGCCAGCAGTCCCCGGTACAATGAGCAGTTCTTC

D: TRBD1
V: TRBV7-9
size: -
J: TRBJ2-5
CDR3: CASSFGTVQETQYF
DNA: TGTGCCAGCAGCTTCGGGACAGTCCAAGAGACCCAGTACTTC

D: TRBD1
V: TRBV11-2
size: -
J: TRBJ2-5
CDR3: CASSLSRGRETQYF
DNA: TGTGCCAGCAGCTTATCGAGGGGGCGAGAGACCCAGTACTTC

D: TRBD1
V: TRBV2
size: -
J: TRBJ2-4
CDR3: CASRLGQGANIQYF
DNA: TGTGCCAGCAGGTTGGGGCAGGGGGCAAACATTCAGTACTTC

D: TRBD1
V: TRBV11-2
size: -
J: TRBJ2-7
CDR3: CASSSPGQGNEQYF
DNA: TGTGCCAGCAGCTCACCGGGACAGGGAAACGAGCAGTACTTC

D: -
V: TRBV11-3
size: -
J: TRBJ2-3
CDR3: CASSPQRQGTDTQYF
DNA: TGTGCCAGCAGCCCCCAACGACAGGGCACAGATACGCAGTATTTT

D: -
V: TRBV19
size: -
J: TRBJ1-4
CDR3: CASSTMTVATNEKLFF
DNA: TGTGCCAGTAGTACGATGACAGTTGCAACTAATGAAAAACTGTTTTTT

D: -
V: TRBV7-6
size: -
J: TRBJ2-7
CDR3: CASSSGVTYEQYF
DNA: TGTGCCAGCAGCTCAGGAGTCACCTACGAGCAGTACTTC

D: TRBD2
V: TRBV11-3
size: -
J: TRBJ2-2
CDR3: CASSLTSGNTGELFF
DNA: TGTGCCAGCAGCTTAACTAGCGGGAACACCGGGGAGCTGTTTTTT

D: -
V: TRBV19
size: -
J: TRBJ2-3
CDR3: CASSMGQTDTQYF
DNA: TGTGCCAGTAGTATGGGGCAGACAGATACGCAGTATTTT

D: TRBD1
V: TRBV18
size: -
J: TRBJ2-3
CDR3: CASSQWTGVEDTQYF
DNA: TGTGCCAGCTCACAATGGACAGGGGTGGAAGATACGCAGTATTTT

D: -
V: TRBV9
size: -
J: TRBJ2-5
CDR3: CASSVGASSAETQYF
DNA: TGTGCCAGCAGCGTAGGGGCTAGCTCCGCGGAGACCCAGTACTTC

D: -
V: TRBV5-1
size: -
J: TRBJ1-1
CDR3: CASSPRFGGTGAFF
DNA: TGCGCCAGCAGCCCCCGCTTCGGGGGCACTGGGGCTTTCTTT

D: -
V: TRBV11-2
size: -
J: TRBJ2-3
CDR3: CASSPPLGGTDTQYF
DNA: TGTGCCAGCAGCCCTCCCCTAGGCGGCACAGATACGCAGTATTTT

D: TRBD2
V: TRBV5-1
size: -
J: TRBJ2-3
CDR3: CASSLDLAGGGDTQYF
DNA: TGCGCCAGCAGCTTGGATCTAGCGGGGGGAGGTGATACGCAGTATTTT

D: TRBD1
V: TRBV11-2
size: -
J: TRBJ1-1
CDR3: CASSLGTGVEAFF
DNA: TGTGCCAGCAGCTTAGGGACAGGGGTAGAAGCTTTCTTT

D: -
V: TRBV6-6
size: -
J: TRBJ1-6
CDR3: CASSRAGNSPLHF
DNA: TGTGCCAGCAGCCGGGCGGGCAATTCACCCCTCCACTTT

D: -
V: TRBV14
size: -
J: TRBJ2-3
CDR3: CASSQALRGTDTQYF
DNA: TGTGCCAGCAGCCAAGCCCTGAGGGGCACAGATACGCAGTATTTT

D: -
V: TRBV18
size: once
J: TRBJ1-5
CDR3: CASSPVSGGSNQPQHF
DNA: TGTGCCAGCTCACCTGTGTCGGGGGGAAGCAATCAGCCCCAGCATTTT

D: TRBD1
V: TRBV7-9
size: -
J: TRBJ2-1
CDR3: CASSKPTGAPHNEQFF
DNA: TGTGCCAGCAGCAAACCTACAGGGGCCCCCCACAATGAGCAGTTCTTC

D: -
V: TRBV5-1
size: -
J: TRBJ2-7
CDR3: CASSLAGTRTYEQYF
DNA: TGCGCCAGCAGCTTGGCAGGGACGCGCACCTACGAGCAGTACTTC

D: -
V: TRBV28
size: -
J: TRBJ2-1
CDR3: CASSLTGGIRFVQFF
DNA: TGTGCCAGCAGTTTAACTGGGGGGATTCGCTTTGTGCAGTTCTTC

D: -
V: TRBV11-3
size: -
J: TRBJ2-7
CDR3: CASSLGAAYEQYF
DNA: TGTGCCAGCAGCTTAGGGGCGGCCTACGAGCAGTACTTC

D: -
V: TRBV7-9
size: -
J: TRBJ2-2
CDR3: CASSLRRQPTGELFF
DNA: TGTGCCAGCAGCTTACGGCGACAGCCCACCGGGGAGCTGTTTTTT

D: TRBD1
V: TRBV5-1
size: -
J: TRBJ2-5
CDR3: CASSLRTGVQETQYF
DNA: TGCGCCAGCAGCTTGAGGACAGGGGTCCAAGAGACCCAGTACTTC

D: TRBD1
V: TRBV5-1
size: -
J: TRBJ1-2
CDR3: CASSLGFTGGYGYTF
DNA: TGCGCCAGCAGCTTGGGTTTTACAGGGGGGTATGGCTACACCTTC

D: TRBD1
V: TRBV28
size: -
J: TRBJ1-1
CDR3: CASSSIRDRGHGEAFF
DNA: TGTGCCAGCAGTTCTATCCGGGACAGGGGGCATGGTGAAGCTTTCTTT

D: -
V: TRBV7-2
size: -
J: TRBJ2-7
CDR3: CASSLEPTRLGGEQYF
DNA: TGTGCCAGCAGCTTAGAGCCCACTCGGTTAGGAGGCGAGCAGTACTTC

D: TRBD1
V: TRBV5-4
size: -
J: TRBJ1-4
CDR3: CASSLGQGGNEKLFF
DNA: TGTGCCAGCAGCTTGGGACAGGGGGGAAATGAAAAACTGTTTTTT

D: -
V: TRBV5-1
size: -
J: TRBJ2-5
CDR3: CASSLELRETQYF
DNA: TGCGCCAGCAGCTTGGAGCTCCGGGAGACCCAGTACTTC

D: TRBD2
V: TRBV7-2
size: -
J: TRBJ2-7
CDR3: CASTLSSGYEQYF
DNA: TGTGCCAGCACCCTGTCTAGCGGCTACGAGCAGTACTTC

D: -
V: TRBV19
size: -
J: TRBJ1-1
CDR3: CASSTRDRRNTEAFF
DNA: TGTGCCAGTAGTACCCGGGACCGGCGGAACACTGAAGCTTTCTTT

D: -
V: TRBV10-3
size: -
J: TRBJ2-3
CDR3: CAIMTQTGGSDTQYF
DNA: TGTGCCATCATGACACAGACAGGTGGGTCAGATACGCAGTATTTT

D: -
V: TRBV11-2
size: -
J: TRBJ2-7
CDR3: CASSFRRGYEQYF
DNA: TGTGCCAGCAGCTTCCGCCGGGGCTACGAGCAGTACTTC

D: TRBD2
V: TRBV9
size: -
J: TRBJ2-3
CDR3: CASSVDQRGGPDTQYF
DNA: TGTGCCAGCAGCGTAGACCAGCGGGGGGGCCCAGATACGCAGTATTTT

D: -
V: TRBV2
size: -
J: TRBJ1-2
CDR3: CASSLETGSYYGYTF
DNA: TGTGCCAGCAGTCTTGAAACAGGGTCCTACTATGGCTACACCTTC

D: TRBD1
V: TRBV18
size: -
J: TRBJ1-2
CDR3: CASSYGTGDNYGYTF
DNA: TGTGCCAGCTCCTACGGGACAGGGGATAACTATGGCTACACCTTC

D: -
V: TRBV9
size: -
J: TRBJ1-1
CDR3: CASSVAANTEAFF
DNA: TGTGCCAGCAGCGTAGCGGCGAACACTGAAGCTTTCTTT

D: TRBD1
V: TRBV7-3
size: -
J: TRBJ2-2
CDR3: CATSTGVVGELFF
DNA: TGTGCCACTTCGACAGGGGTTGTCGGGGAGCTGTTTTTT

D: TRBD1
V: TRBV5-1
size: -
J: TRBJ2-5
CDR3: CASSLAGQGWETQYF
DNA: TGCGCCAGCAGCTTGGCGGGACAGGGGTGGGAGACCCAGTACTTC

D: TRBD2
V: TRBV7-3
size: -
J: TRBJ2-1
CDR3: CASSLLPGTSGESYNEQFF
DNA: TGTGCCAGCAGCTTATTACCGGGGACTAGCGGGGAATCCTACAATGAGCAGTTCTTC

D: TRBD1
V: TRBV4-1
size: -
J: TRBJ1-2
CDR3: CASSPGQGAAPGGYTF
DNA: TGCGCCAGCAGCCCGGGACAGGGGGCTGCCCCTGGTGGCTACACCTTC

D: -
V: TRBV2
size: -
J: TRBJ1-3
CDR3: CASSEQQAGNTIYF
DNA: TGTGCCAGCAGTGAACAGCAGGCTGGAAACACCATATATTTT

D: -
V: TRBV11-3
size: -
J: TRBJ2-5
CDR3: CASSLRTTDQETQYF
DNA: TGTGCCAGCAGCTTACGTACAACAGATCAAGAGACCCAGTACTTC

D: -
V: TRBV29-1
size: -
J: TRBJ1-5
CDR3: CSVAAGRNDQPQHF
DNA: TGCAGCGTTGCGGCAGGGAGGAACGATCAGCCCCAGCATTTT

D: TRBD2
V: TRBV6-1
size: -
J: TRBJ2-3
CDR3: CASQVSGGSSDTQYF
DNA: TGTGCCAGCCAGGTTAGCGGGGGGAGTTCAGATACGCAGTATTTT

D: TRBD1
V: TRBV19
size: once
J: TRBJ1-5
CDR3: CASRPGTGDNQPQHF
DNA: TGTGCCAGTAGGCCGGGGACAGGGGACAATCAGCCCCAGCATTTT

D: -
V: TRBV28
size: -
J: TRBJ1-2
CDR3: CASSSNGDPTGYTF
DNA: TGTGCCAGCAGTTCAAACGGGGACCCGACGGGCTACACCTTC

D: -
V: TRBV5-1
size: -
J: TRBJ2-7
CDR3: CASSLDASREQYF
DNA: TGCGCCAGCAGCCTTGACGCGTCTAGGGAGCAGTACTTC

D: -
V: TRBV6-1
size: -
J: TRBJ2-7
CDR3: CASSEPSLGIYEQYF
DNA: TGTGCCAGCAGTGAACCCAGCCTCGGGATCTACGAGCAGTACTTC

D: -
V: TRBV18
size: -
J: TRBJ2-7
CDR3: CASSPNPFSGGSYEQYF
DNA: TGTGCCAGCTCACCGAATCCCTTTAGTGGGGGCTCCTACGAGCAGTACTTC